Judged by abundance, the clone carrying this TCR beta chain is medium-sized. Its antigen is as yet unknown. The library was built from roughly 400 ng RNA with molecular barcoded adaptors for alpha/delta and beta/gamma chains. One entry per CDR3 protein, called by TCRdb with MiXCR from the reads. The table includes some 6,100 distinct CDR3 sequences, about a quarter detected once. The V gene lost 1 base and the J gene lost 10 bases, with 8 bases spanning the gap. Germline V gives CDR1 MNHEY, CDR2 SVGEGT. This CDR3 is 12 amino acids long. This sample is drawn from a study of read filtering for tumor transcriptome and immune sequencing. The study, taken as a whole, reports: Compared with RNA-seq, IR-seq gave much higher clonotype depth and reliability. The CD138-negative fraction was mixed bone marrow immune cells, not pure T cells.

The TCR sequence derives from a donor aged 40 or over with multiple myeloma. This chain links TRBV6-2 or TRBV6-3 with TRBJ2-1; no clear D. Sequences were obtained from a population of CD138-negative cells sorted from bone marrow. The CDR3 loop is CASSYWAGEQFF. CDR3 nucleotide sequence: TGTGCCAGCAGTTACTGGGCTGGGGAGCAGTTCTTC.